One TCR beta chain is described in this entry. The antigen this receptor binds is unknown. No base-level quality is on record; no much larger clone is a single base apart. TCR CDR3 regions were amplified from genomic DNA by multiplex PCR using the deep immunoSEQ assay. Extracted genomic DNA from each cell subset was spread evenly across all wells of several immunoSEQ 96-well plates, with each plate serving as a replicate. For sorted subsets, each replicate PCR was loaded with roughly 200 ng genomic DNA, equivalent to 25,000 to 35,000 T cell genomes. The purified libraries were quantified using a Qubit 3.0 fluorometer, sized with a Bioanalyzer 2100, and then quantified again using the KAPA Library Quantification kit. A separate single-read 150-cycle Illumina NextSeq 550 flow cell was used to sequence each immunoSEQ 96-well plate. Under the source paper's analysis protocol: Because the immunoSEQ output held only junctional sequences and lacked quality scores, the filtering could not match the filtering applied to full-length reads. Sequences were annotated with PyIR, a Python wrapper for IgBLAST v1.9, using IMGT germline references to assign V/J genes and CDR3. Reads with weak V/J assignments (E-value above 1e-6), missing CDR3, stop codons, out-of-frame junctions, or ambiguous translated residues were removed. V3J clonotypes were defined as sequences sharing the same inferred V gene, J gene, and CDR3 amino acid sequence. To compute the percentage overlap between repertoires, the number of shared unique clonotypes was divided by the size of the smaller repertoire. RTK rarefaction, the Chao1 estimator, and Recon v2.1 estimates of unobserved clonotypes were used to assess repertoire richness. OLGA was used to compute generation probabilities for all TCRbeta clonotypes that the gDNA method yielded from several donors. Here the immuneACCESS table is served through TCRdb, limited to in-frame sequences with V and J called. Missing clones are a known gap in these copies; in checked studies unresolved V genes cover under half, and the rest lacks a known reason. That table gives V, J and clone size, and the DNA gave D and trimming. The sample includes 2 million to 3 million clones, with approximately 93% observed a single time. The biggest ten clones account for 0.36% of the sample.

Healthy HIV-negative adults with no recently reported acute infections or vaccinations were included as donors. Every donor was a Caucasian adult living in Nashville, Tennessee, USA. CD4+ T cells were enriched by magnetic negative selection, after which naive cells were positively selected on CD45RA and the negative fraction was taken as the memory subset. Blood was obtained by leukapheresis, after which PBMCs were separated by Ficoll-Histopaque density gradient centrifugation and cryopreserved in liquid nitrogen vapor phase. Purity and quantity of every magnetically sorted T cell population were checked by analytical flow cytometry. From each sorted fraction, genomic DNA was isolated and quantified by UV absorbance on a Nanodrop 2000c. The CDR3 starts with the cysteine, ends with the phenylalanine, and has 15 residues. Only CDR3 DNA is held: 45 bases, read in frame from base 1. For CDR1 and CDR2, the germline V gene lists SNHLY and FYNNEI.

The data originate from a study of shared clonotypes between healthy human individuals (dated by TCRdb to 2020 to 2021). Study-wide context: The cohort comprised two women and a few men aged 18 to 49 years. For each donor, three plates each were used for CD4 naive and CD4 memory, two plates were used for CD8 naive, and one plate was used for CD8 memory. Blood TCR repertoires of a handful of healthy adults were deeply sequenced to estimate repertoire size and the extent of clonotype sharing between individuals. To increase sequencing depth and limit assay-specific biases, different laboratories used diverse techniques to prepare libraries and sequence TCR repertoires. Each donor's leukapheresis produced roughly between about 0.85 and 10 billion PBMCs. Here is what the overall study found, with its caveats: Approximately 5% of naive CD4, roughly 3.5% of naive CD8, 2.3% of memory CD4, and 0.35% to 0.5% of memory CD8 clonotypes were shared across several donors. The genetic and exposure-history diversity represented was limited by the small number of donors. Pairwise subsampling indicated that sequencing depth was expected to affect the degree of clonotype sharing among donors. Naive subsets generally had larger estimated clonotype richness than memory subsets. Higher generation probabilities were observed for clonotypes shared by all four sorted-subset donors than for non-shared clonotypes. Only blood was sampled, and tissue TCR repertoires likely differ from those in blood. Incomplete sequencing was indicated by rarefaction of sorted-subset datasets, despite the large sequencing depth.

The sequence derives from a man aged 18-30 years in good health. Some clones in this sample may be carry-over from other donors' samples. The chain is assembled from TRBV2 and TRBJ2-5; confidence is insufficient to name the D gene. Gene TRBJ2-7 matches the end of the DNA better, so the J call may be wrong. The sequenced material came from naive CD4+ T cells from PBMCs. The cell subset or site label, as the study defines it: CD45RA+ positively selected. The sequenced DNA: TGTGCCAGCAGTGAAATGGGCGAGAGCTCCTACGAGCAGTACTTC. This yields the protein CASSEMGESSYEQYF.